This record covers a single T cell receptor (beta chain). The antigen remains undetermined. This specimen comes from a study of cytomegalovirus exposure and HLA in healthy donors. Study background: Early released data had tens of millions of unique TCRs, all coming from HLA-typed donors.

V lost 7 bases, J lost 0 bases, and 10 bases lay in between. Germline loops: CDR1 MDHEN, CDR2 SYDVKM. This CDR3 is 14 amino acids long. Points from the study as a whole: In a later analysis, productive TCRs from donors in an Asian-associated ancestry cluster reportedly carried fewer N-insertions than the cohort mean. A later analysis, which compared TCR beta chains of equal frequency, found the HLA-associated ones more clonally expanded. Many donors carried some public TCRs, although rarity characterized most TCR sequences.

Researchers ran the PCR with 60 Vbeta and 13 Jbeta primers. Generated by immunoSEQ multiplex PCR, the TCRdb table keeps only in-frame clones and is missing some. The sample consists of about 220,000 clones, around 76% of them appearing once. The receptor's source is a man younger than 30 in good health and CMV-seronegative. This chain joins TRBV28 and TRBJ1-5, with D possibly being TRBD1 (5 bases). Specimen: PBMCs. CDR3 sequence reads: CASNKDISNQPQHF. The CDR3 nucleotides read TGTGCCAGCAATAAGGACATTAGCAATCAGCCCCAGCATTTT.